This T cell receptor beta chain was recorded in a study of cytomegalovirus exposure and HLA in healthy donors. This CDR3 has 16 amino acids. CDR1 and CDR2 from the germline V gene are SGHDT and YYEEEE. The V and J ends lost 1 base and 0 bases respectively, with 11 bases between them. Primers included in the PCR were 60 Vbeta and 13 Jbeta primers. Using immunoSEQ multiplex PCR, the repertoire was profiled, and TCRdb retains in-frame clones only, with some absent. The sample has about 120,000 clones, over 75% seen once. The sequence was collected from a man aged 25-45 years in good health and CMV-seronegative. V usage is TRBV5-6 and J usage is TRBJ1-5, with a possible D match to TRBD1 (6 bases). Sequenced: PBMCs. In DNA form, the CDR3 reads TGTGCCAGCAGCTTGACAGGGACCTATAGCAATCAGCCCCAGCATTTT. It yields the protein CASSLTGTYSNQPQHF.